Shown below are 12 T cell receptor beta chains from a single sample sequenced in a study of tumor-infiltrating lymphocytes in primary liver carcinoma. Out of unsorted whole blood came the blood RNA, and germline DNA was extracted as well. Starting material of 400 to 600 ng total RNA yielded TCR beta cDNA via a constant-region primer. Three-round nested multiplex PCR performed with slightly modified ARM-PCR produced the TCR beta libraries. TRBV1-TRBV30 forward and Cbeta reverse primers drove the first two roughly 10-cycle rounds. TCRdb passed the multiplex PCR reads through MiXCR, listing each CDR3 protein once. The table includes hundreds of thousands of distinct CDR3 sequences, 45% to 70% detected once. Material: peripheral blood. The receptor set was obtained from a woman younger than 45 with primary liver carcinoma and hepatitis B virus infection.

The chain carries TRBV5-1 and TRBJ1-2, with 10 bases fitting TRBD1. The CDR3 loop spans 12 amino acids. V dropped 5 bases and J dropped 7; count of bases not matched to a gene: 2. Germline-derived CDR1 and CDR2 are SGHRS and YFSETQ. The CDR3 reads CASRGTGVGYTF. CDR3 nucleotides: TGCGCCAGCAGAGGGACAGGGGTTGGCTACACCTTC.

This clonotype was counted ten times or more. This rearrangement joins TRBV4-1 to TRBJ2-3, with a tentative D call TRBD2 (6 bases). The CDR3 runs to 13 residues. CDR1 and CDR2 (germline): MGHRA, YSYEKL. V was pared by 4 bases and J by 5 bases, with 10 bases between. The chain's CDR3 is CASSPLGGDTQYF. The CDR3 DNA sequence: TGCGCCAGCAGCCCCCTCGGGGGAGATACGCAGTATTTT.

About this clonotype itself: With a much larger clone just one base away, this may be a read error. CDR3 nucleotide sequence: TGTGCCAGCAGTTCCTGGACTAGCCGATCCTACAATGAGCAGTTCTTC. Translated: CASSSWTSRSYNEQFF. The rearrangement joins TRBV6-1 to TRBJ2-1; 8 bases align to TRBD2. This CDR3 spans 16 amino acids. The V and J ends lost 5 bases and 1 base, in that order; junction bases with no gene match: 7. Germline V gives CDR1 MNHNS, CDR2 SASEGT.

Of note for this clonotype: A read error may explain this, as a much larger clone is one base away. The chain carries TRBV6-5 and TRBJ2-7; D gene ambiguous. The V gene's germline CDR1 is MNHEY and CDR2 SVGAGI. This CDR3 is 13 amino acids long. CDR3 in amino acids: CVSSSRVPYEQYF. The CDR3 bases are TGTGTCAGCAGTTCACGTGTCCCCTACGAGCAGTACTTC.

Concerning this clonotype: Germline and junction disagree at one end, which may indicate a read error. J is TRBJ2-7 and V is TRBV4-1; D is unclear. The germline V gene encodes CDR1 MGHRA and CDR2 YSYEKL. The CDR3 contains 14 residues. The CDR3: CASNQAGRSYEQYF. CDR3 sequence (DNA): TGCGCCAGCAACCAAGCTGGCCGGTCATACGAGCAGTACTTC.

This clonotype was seen just once. The J gene is TRBJ2-1, the V gene TRBV21-1; the listed D gene, TRBD2, was not tested against the DNA. TRBV21-1 is a recognized pseudogene. CDR3 size: 13 residues. CDR3 DNA sequence: TGTGCCAGGACTAGCGGGATTTGGAATGAGCAGTTCTTC. Its translation is CARTSGIWNEQFF.

The genes are TRBV4-3 and TRBJ2-7; D may be TRBD2 (5 bases). The CDR3 runs to 14 residues. Germline V gene lookup returns CDR1 LGHNA and CDR2 YSLEER. V lost 0 bases and J lost 5, with 11 bases in between. CDR3: CASSQEDSLDEQYF. In DNA form, the CDR3 reads TGCGCCAGCAGCCAAGAGGACTCCCTGGACGAGCAGTACTTC.

A single count supports this clonotype. A read error is possible here, since a much larger clone lies one base away. The gene calls are TRBV4-2 and TRBJ2-1; tentative D call: TRBD2 (6 bases). V lost 2 bases and J lost 5, with 13 bases in between. The CDR3 loop spans 15 amino acids. CDR1 is LGHNA, CDR2 YNFKEQ, per germline. CDR3 amino acids: CASSQWTNGDNEQFF. The CDR3 DNA reads TGTGCCAGCAGCCAATGGACTAACGGAGACAATGAGCAGTTCTTC.

There are many counts of this clonotype. The V and J genes are TRBV11-2 and TRBJ1-3, with D hard to call. V was pared by 2 bases and J by 5 bases, with 4 bases between. CDR3 size: 12 residues. Germline V gives CDR1 SGHAT, CDR2 FQNNGV. The DNA of the CDR3 is TGTGCCAGCAGCTTACAACGAAACACCATATATTTT. Its protein is CASSLQRNTIYF.

The J gene is TRBJ1-6, the V gene TRBV20-1; a weak D match, TRBD1 (5 bases). V was shortened by 2 bases and J by 13 bases, with 12 bases between the two germline ends. CDR3 length equals 12 residues. CDR1 DFQATT and CDR2 SNEGSKA come from the germline V gene (reference sequence). The CDR3 nucleotides read TGCAGTGCTAGAAGGACACGTTCCCCCCTCCACTTT. Translated: CSARRTRSPLHF.

The chain has TRBV6-5 and TRBJ2-1, with unresolved D. Germline V gives CDR1 MNHEY, CDR2 SVGAGI. The CDR3 loop spans 17 amino acids. V shed 4 bases and J shed 2 bases, with 18 bases lying between them. CDR3 in DNA: TGTGCCAGCAGTTGCTCGAAAAGAAGAGTTACCTACAATGAGCAGTTCTTC. Protein product: CASSCSKRRVTYNEQFF.

This clonotype showed up just a few times. A much larger clone differs from this one at a single base, so this may be a read error. The conserved closing phenylalanine or tryptophan is absent in this CDR3, likely reflecting a read error. This chain joins TRBV11-2 and TRBJ2-1; no clear D. Trimming removed 0 bases at V and 10 bases at J, with 13 bases between. The CDR3 sequence is 14 residues long. Germline values: CDR1 SGHAT, CDR2 FQNNGV. This chain's CDR3 is CASSLEAGPMEQFL. CDR3 nucleotide sequence: TGTGCCAGCAGCTTAGAGGCAGGCCCCATGGAGCAGTTCCTC.